This T cell receptor beta chain is drawn from a study of PD-1 blockade in classical Hodgkin lymphoma. The CDR3 loop spans 16 amino acids. Germline V lookup: CDR1 LGHNA, CDR2 YNFKEQ. Trimming took 4 bases from V and 1 from J; bases not matched to a gene: 3. Every one of the patients relapsed after autologous stem cell transplantation (brentuximab vedotin exposure was variable). The authors enriched CD8+ T cells from thawed PBMCs via magnetic negative selection. With regard to this clone: No antigen is known for it.

Findings and limits, study-wide: Reported findings placed baseline TCR diversity lower in newly diagnosed patients (compared with healthy donors). The authors have not defined what causes the repertoire differences, possibly disease activity or prior therapy.

Clones were sequenced by immunoSEQ multiplex PCR, and TCRdb holds only the in-frame ones, with some missing. The table has about 13,000 clones, approximately 80% seen once. The source material was CD8+ T cells from blood, sampled at baseline. The V gene is TRBV4-2, the J gene TRBJ2-7; 14 bases map to TRBD2. This receptor was identified in a human donor with classical Hodgkin lymphoma. CDR3 region: CASSPRTSGGSYEQYF. CDR3 DNA: TGTGCCAGCAGCCCCCGGACTAGCGGGGGGTCCTACGAGCAGTACTTC.